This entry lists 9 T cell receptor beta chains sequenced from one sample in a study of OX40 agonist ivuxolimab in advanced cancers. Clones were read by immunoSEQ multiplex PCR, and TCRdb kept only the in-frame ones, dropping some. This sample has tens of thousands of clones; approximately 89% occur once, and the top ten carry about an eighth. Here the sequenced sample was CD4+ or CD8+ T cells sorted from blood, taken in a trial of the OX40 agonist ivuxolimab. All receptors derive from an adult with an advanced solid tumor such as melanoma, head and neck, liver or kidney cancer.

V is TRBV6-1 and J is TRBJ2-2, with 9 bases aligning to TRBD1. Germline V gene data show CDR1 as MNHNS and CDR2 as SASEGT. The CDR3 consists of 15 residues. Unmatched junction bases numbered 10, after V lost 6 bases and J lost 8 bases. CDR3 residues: CASSRQGGLEGELFF. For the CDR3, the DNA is TGTGCCAGCAGCCGACAGGGGGGGTTAGAAGGGGAGCTGTTTTTT.

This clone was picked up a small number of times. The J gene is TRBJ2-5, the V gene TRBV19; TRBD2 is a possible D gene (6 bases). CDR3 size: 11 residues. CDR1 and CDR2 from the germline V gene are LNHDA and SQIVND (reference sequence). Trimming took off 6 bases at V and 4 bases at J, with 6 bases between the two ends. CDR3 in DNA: TGTGCCAGTAGGGGAGGAGAGACCCAGTACTTC. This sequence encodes CASRGGETQYF.

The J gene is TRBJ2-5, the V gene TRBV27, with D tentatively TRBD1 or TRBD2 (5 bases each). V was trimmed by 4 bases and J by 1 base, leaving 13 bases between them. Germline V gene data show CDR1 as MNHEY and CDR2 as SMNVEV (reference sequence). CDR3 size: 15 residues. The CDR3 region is CASSSGWGSQETQYF. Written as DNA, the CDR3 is TGTGCCAGCAGTTCGGGGTGGGGCAGCCAAGAGACCCAGTACTTC.

This CDR3 reads CASSVVGTVSGNTIYF. The DNA of the CDR3 is TGTGCCAGCAGCGTAGTTGGGACAGTCTCTGGAAACACCATATATTTT. The J gene is TRBJ1-3, the V gene TRBV9; 7 bases are shared with TRBD1. CDR3 length: 16 residues. J gave up 0 bases and V 0 bases, and 3 bases lay outside the gene matches. CDR1 is SGDLS, CDR2 YYNGEE, per germline.

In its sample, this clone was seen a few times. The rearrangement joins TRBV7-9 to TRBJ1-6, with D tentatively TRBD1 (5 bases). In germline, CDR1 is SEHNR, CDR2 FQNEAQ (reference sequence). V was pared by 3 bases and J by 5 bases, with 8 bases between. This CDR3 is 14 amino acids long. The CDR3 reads CASSFLGDNSPLHF. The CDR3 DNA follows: TGTGCCAGCAGCTTCTTAGGGGATAATTCACCCCTCCACTTT.

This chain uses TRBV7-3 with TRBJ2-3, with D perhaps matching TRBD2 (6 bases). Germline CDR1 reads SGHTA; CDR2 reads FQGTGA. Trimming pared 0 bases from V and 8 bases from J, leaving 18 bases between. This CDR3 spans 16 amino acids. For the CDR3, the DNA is TGTGCCAGCAGCTTAACCCTGACTAGGTCCGGAGGTACGCAGTATTTT. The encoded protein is CASSLTLTRSGGTQYF.

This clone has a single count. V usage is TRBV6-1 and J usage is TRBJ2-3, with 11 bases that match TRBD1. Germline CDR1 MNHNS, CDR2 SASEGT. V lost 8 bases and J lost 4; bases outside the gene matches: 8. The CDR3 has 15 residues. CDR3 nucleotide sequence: TGTGCCAGCGGGGGGGACAGGGGGTGGTCAGATACGCAGTATTTT. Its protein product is CASGGDRGWSDTQYF.

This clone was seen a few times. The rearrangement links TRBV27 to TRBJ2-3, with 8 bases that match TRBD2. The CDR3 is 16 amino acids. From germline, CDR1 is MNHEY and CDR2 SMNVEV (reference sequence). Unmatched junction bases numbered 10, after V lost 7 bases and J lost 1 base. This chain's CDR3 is CASMIRAGARTDTQYF. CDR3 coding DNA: TGTGCCAGCATGATCCGAGCGGGGGCCCGCACAGATACGCAGTATTTT.

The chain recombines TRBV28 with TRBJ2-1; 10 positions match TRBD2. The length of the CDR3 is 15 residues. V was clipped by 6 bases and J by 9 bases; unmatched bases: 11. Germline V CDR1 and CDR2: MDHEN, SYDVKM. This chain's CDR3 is CASRLSGRAFGEQFF. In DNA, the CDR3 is TGTGCCAGCAGACTAAGCGGGAGGGCCTTTGGTGAGCAGTTCTTC.